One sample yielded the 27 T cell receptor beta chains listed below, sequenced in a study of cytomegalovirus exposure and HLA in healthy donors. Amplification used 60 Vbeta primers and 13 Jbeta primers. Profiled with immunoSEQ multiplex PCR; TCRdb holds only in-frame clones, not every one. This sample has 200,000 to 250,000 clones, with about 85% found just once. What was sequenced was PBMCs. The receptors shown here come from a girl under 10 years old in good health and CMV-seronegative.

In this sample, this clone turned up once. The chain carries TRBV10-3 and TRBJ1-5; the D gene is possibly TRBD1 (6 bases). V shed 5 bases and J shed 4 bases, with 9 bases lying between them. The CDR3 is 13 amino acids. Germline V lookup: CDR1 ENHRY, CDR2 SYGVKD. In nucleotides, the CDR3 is TGTGCCATCAGTTCACAGGGAAATCAGCCCCAGCATTTT. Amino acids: CAISSQGNQPQHF.

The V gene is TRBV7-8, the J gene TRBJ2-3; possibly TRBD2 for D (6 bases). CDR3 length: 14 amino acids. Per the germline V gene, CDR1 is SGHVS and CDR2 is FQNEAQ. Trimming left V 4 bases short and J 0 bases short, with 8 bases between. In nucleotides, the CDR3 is TGTGCCAGCAGCTGGGGGGTTAGCACAGATACGCAGTATTTT. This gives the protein CASSWGVSTDTQYF.

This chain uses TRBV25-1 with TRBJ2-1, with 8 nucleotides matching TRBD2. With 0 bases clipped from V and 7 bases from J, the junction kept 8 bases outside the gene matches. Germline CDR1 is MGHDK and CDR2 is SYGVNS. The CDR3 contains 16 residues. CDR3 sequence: CASSEYSGTGWNEQFF. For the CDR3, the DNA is TGTGCCAGCAGTGAATATAGCGGGACGGGCTGGAATGAGCAGTTCTTC.

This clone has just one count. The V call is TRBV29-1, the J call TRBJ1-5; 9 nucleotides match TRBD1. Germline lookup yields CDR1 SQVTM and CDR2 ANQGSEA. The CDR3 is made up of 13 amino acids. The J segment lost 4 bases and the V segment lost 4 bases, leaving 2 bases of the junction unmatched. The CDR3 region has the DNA TGCAGCGTTGGCGACAGGGGGAATCAGCCCCAGCATTTT. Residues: CSVGDRGNQPQHF.

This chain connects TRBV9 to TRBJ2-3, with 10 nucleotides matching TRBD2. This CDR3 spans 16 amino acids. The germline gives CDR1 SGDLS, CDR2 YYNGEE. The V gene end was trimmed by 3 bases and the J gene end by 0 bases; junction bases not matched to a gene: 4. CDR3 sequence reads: CASSATSGASTDTQYF. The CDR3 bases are TGTGCCAGCAGCGCCACTAGCGGGGCGAGCACAGATACGCAGTATTTT. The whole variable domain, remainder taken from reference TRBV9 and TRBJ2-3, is DSGVTQTPKHLITATGQRVTLRCSPRSGDLSVYWYQQSLDQGLQFLIQYYNGEERAKGNILERFSAQQFPDLHSELNLSSLELGDSALYFCASSATSGASTDTQYFGPGTRLTVL.

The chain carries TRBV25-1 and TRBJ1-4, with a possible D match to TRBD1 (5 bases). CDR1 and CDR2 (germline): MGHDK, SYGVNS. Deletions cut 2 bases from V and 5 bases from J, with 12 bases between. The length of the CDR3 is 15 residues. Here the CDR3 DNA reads TGTGCCAGCAGTGAACAGGGTGGTCCCAATGAAAAACTGTTTTTT. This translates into CASSEQGGPNEKLFF.

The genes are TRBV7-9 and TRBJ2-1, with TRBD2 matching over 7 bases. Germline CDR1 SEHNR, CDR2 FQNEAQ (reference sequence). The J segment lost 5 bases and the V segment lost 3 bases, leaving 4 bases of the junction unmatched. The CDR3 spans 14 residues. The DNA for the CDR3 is TGTGCCAGCAGCTTTGTACTAGCGAACAATGAGCAGTTCTTC. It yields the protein CASSFVLANNEQFF.

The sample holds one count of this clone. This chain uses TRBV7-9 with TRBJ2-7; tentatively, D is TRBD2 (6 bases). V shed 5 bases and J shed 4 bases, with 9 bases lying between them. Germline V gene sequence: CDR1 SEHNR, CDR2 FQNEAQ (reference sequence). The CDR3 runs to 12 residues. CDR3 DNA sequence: TGTGCCAGCAGCCCCCGGGGGTACGAGCAGTACTTC. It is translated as CASSPRGYEQYF.

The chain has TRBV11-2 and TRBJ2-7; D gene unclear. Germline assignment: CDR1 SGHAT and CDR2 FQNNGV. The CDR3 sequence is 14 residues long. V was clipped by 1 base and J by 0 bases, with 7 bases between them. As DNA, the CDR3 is TGTGCCAGCAGCTTAGGACACTTCTCCTACGAGCAGTACTTC. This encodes CASSLGHFSYEQYF. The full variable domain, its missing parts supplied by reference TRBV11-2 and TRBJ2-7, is EAGVAQSPRYKIIEKRQSVAFWCNPISGHATLYWYQQILGQGPKLLIQFQNNGVVDDSQLPKDRFSAERLKGVDSTLKIQPAKLEDSAVYLCASSLGHFSYEQYFGPGTRLTVT.

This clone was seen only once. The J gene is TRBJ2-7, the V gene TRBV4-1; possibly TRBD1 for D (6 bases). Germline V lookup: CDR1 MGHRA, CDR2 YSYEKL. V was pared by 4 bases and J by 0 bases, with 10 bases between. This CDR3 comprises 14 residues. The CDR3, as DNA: TGCGCCAGCAGCCGAAGGACAGACTCCTACGAGCAGTACTTC. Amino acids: CASSRRTDSYEQYF.

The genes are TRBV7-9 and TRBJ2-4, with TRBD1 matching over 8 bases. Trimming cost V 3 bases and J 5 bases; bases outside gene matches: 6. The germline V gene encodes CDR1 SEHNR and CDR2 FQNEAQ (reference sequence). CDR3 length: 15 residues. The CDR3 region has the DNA TGTGCCAGCAGCTTTACAGACAGGGGAGAAAACATTCAGTACTTC. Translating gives CASSFTDRGENIQYF.

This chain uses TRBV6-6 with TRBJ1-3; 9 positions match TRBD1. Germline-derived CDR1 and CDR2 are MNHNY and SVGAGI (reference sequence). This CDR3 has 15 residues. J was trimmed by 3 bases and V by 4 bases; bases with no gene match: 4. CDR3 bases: TGTGCCAGCAGTTCGGGACAGGGTAATGGAAACACCATATATTTT. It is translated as CASSSGQGNGNTIYF.

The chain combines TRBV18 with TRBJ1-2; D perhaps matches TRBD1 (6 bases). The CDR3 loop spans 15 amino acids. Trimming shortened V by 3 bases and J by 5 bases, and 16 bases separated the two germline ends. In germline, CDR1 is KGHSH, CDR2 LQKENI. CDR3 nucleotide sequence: TGTGCCAGCTCACCGTTGGACAGTAGTTCTTATGGCTACACCTTC. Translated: CASSPLDSSSYGYTF.

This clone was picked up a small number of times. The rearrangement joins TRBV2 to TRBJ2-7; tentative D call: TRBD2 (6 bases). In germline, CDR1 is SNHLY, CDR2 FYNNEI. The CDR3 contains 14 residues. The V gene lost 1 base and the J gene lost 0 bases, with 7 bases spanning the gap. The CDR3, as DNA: TGTGCCAGCAGTGAAGGGGGGGTCTCCTACGAGCAGTACTTC. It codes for CASSEGGVSYEQYF. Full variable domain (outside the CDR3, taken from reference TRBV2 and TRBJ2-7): EPEVTQTPSHQVTQMGQEVILRCVPISNHLYFYWYRQILGQKVEFLVSFYNNEISEKSEIFDDQFSVERPDGSNFTLKIRSTKLEDSAMYFCASSEGGVSYEQYFGPGTRLTVT.

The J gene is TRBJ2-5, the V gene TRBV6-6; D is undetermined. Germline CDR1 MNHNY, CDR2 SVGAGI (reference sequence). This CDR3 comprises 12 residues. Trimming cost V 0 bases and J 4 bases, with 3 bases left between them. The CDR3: CASSYSRETQYF. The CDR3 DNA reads TGTGCCAGCAGTTACTCGCGAGAGACCCAGTACTTC.

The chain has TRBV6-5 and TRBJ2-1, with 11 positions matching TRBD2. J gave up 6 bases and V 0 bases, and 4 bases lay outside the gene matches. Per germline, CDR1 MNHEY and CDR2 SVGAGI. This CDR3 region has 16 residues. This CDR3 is CASSYSQLAGANEQFF. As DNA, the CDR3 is TGTGCCAGCAGTTACTCGCAACTAGCGGGAGCCAATGAGCAGTTCTTC.

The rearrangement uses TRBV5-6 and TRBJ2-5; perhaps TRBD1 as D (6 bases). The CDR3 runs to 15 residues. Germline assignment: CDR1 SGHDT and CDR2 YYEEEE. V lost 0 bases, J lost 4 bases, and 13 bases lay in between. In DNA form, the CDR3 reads TGTGCCAGCAGCTTGGAGCTGGGGGCCACAGAGACCCAGTACTTC. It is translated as CASSLELGATETQYF.

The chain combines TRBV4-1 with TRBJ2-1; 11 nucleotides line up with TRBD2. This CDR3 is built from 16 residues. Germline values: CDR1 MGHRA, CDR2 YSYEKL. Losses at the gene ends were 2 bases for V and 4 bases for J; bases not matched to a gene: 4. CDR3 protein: CASSQSRTSGYNEQFF. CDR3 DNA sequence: TGCGCCAGCAGCCAAAGTCGGACTAGCGGGTACAATGAGCAGTTCTTC.

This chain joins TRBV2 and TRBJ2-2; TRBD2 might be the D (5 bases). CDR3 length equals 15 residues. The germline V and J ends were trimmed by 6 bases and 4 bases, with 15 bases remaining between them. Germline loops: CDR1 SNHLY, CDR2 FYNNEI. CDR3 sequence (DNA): TGTGCCAGCAGACTAGGGTCGTCGGGCACCGGGGAGCTGTTTTTT. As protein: CASRLGSSGTGELFF. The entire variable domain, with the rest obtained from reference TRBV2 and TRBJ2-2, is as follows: EPEVTQTPSHQVTQMGQEVILRCVPISNHLYFYWYRQILGQKVEFLVSFYNNEISEKSEIFDDQFSVERPDGSNFTLKIRSTKLEDSAMYFCASRLGSSGTGELFFGEGSRLTVL.

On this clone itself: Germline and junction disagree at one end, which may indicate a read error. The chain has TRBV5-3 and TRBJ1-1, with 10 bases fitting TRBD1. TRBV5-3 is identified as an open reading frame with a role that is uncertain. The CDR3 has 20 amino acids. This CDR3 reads CARARTGGSPARSMNTAAFF. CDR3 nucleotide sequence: TGTGCCAGAGCCCGGACAGGGGGTTCTCCCGCCCGTTCCATGAACACTGCAGCTTTCTTT.

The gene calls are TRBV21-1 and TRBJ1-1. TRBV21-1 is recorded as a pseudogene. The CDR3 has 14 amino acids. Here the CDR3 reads CASSLLGGGGGAFF. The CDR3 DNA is TGTGCCAGCAGCCTCCTTGGGGGGGGCGGTGGGGCTTTCTTT.

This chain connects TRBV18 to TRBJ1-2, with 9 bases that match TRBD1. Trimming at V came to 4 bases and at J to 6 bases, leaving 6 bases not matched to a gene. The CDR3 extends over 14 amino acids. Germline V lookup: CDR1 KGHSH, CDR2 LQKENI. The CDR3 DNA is TGTGCCAGCTCACTGACAGGGGGGAAAAATGGCTACACCTTC. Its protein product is CASSLTGGKNGYTF.

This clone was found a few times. The CDR3 region has the DNA TGTGCCAGCAGTAAGCATCGGGACTATCCCCTCGCGAACACCGGGGAGCTGTTTTTT. Residues: CASSKHRDYPLANTGELFF. The genes are TRBV27 and TRBJ2-2; 7 nucleotides line up with TRBD2. Losses at the gene ends were 5 bases for V and 0 bases for J; bases not matched to a gene: 15. Germline assignment: CDR1 MNHEY and CDR2 SMNVEV (reference sequence). The CDR3 runs to 19 residues.

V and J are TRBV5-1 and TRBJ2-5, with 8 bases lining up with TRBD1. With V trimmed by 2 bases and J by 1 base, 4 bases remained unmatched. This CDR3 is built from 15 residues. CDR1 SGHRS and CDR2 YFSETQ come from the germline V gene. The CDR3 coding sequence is TGCGCCAGCAGCTTCAGACAGGGGACCCAAGAGACCCAGTACTTC. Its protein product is CASSFRQGTQETQYF.

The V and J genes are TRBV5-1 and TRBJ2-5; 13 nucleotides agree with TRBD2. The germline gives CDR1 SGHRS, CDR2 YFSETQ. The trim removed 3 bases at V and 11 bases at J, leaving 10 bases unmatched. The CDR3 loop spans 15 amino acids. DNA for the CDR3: TGCGCCAGCAGCTGGACTAGCGGGAGCCCCAATGAGCAGTACTTC. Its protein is CASSWTSGSPNEQYF.

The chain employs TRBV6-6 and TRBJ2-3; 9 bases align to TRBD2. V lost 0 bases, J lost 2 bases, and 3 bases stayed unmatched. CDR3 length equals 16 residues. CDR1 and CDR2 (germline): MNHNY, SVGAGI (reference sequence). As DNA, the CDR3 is TGTGCCAGCAGTTACTCCTCTAGCGGGACCACAGATACGCAGTATTTT. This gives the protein CASSYSSSGTTDTQYF.

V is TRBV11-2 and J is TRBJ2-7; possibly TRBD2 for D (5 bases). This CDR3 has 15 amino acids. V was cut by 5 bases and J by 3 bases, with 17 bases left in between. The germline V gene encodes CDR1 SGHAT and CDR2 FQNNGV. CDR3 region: CASSLSVGRHYEQYF. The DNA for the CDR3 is TGTGCCAGCAGCCTTAGCGTGGGCCGTCACTACGAGCAGTACTTC.